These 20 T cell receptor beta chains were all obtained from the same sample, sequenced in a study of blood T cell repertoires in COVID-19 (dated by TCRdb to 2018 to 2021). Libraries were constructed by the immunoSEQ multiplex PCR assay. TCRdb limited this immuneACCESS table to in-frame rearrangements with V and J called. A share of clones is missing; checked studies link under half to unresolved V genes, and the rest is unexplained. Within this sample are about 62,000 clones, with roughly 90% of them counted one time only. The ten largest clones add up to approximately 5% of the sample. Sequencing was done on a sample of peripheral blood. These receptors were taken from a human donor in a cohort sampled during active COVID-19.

The CDR3 DNA reads TGTGCCAGCAGCTTAGGCTTCGCAGGGGATTATGGCTACACCTTC. Translating it yields CASSLGFAGDYGYTF. The chain has TRBV7-9 and TRBJ1-2; possibly TRBD1 for D (6 bases). Trimming took 1 base from V and 5 from J, leaving 14 bases between them. This CDR3 is 15 amino acids long. Germline V gene data show CDR1 as SEHNR and CDR2 as FQNEAQ (reference sequence).

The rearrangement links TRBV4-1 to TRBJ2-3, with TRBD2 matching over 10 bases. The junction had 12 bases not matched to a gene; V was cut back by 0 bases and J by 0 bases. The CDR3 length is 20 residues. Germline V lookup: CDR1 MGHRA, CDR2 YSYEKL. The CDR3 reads CASSQDPRVSGGTSTDTQYF. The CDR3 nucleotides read TGCGCCAGCAGCCAAGATCCCAGGGTTAGCGGGGGGACAAGCACAGATACGCAGTATTTT.

Written as DNA, the CDR3 is TGTGCCAGCAGCTTAAGTGGGCCCGCTTTCTTT. This sequence encodes CASSLSGPAFF. V is TRBV7-9 and J is TRBJ1-1, with no clear D. This CDR3 has 11 residues. The V and J ends lost 2 bases and 11 bases respectively, with 9 bases between them. Germline CDR1 and CDR2: SEHNR and FQNEAQ (reference sequence).

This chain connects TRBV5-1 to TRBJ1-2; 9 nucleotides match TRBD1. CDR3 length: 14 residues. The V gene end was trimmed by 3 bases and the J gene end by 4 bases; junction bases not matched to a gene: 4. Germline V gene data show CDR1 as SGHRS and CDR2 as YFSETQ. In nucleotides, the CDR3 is TGCGCCAGCAGCTGGGGACAGGGTTCCTATGGCTACACCTTC. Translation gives CASSWGQGSYGYTF.

The CDR3 sequence: CASRDSRNQPQHF. DNA for the CDR3: TGTGCCAGCAGGGACAGCCGCAATCAGCCCCAGCATTTT. The genes are TRBV21-1 and TRBJ1-5; the table gives TRBD1 as D, unverified against the DNA. TRBV21-1 is termed a pseudogene. The CDR3 has 13 amino acids.

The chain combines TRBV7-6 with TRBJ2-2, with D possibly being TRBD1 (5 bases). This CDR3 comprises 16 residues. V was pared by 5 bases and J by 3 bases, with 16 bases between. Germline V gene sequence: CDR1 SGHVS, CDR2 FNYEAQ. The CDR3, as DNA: TGTGCCAGCAGCCGAGCTTTCAGGGCGGACACCGGGGAGCTGTTTTTT. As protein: CASSRAFRADTGELFF.

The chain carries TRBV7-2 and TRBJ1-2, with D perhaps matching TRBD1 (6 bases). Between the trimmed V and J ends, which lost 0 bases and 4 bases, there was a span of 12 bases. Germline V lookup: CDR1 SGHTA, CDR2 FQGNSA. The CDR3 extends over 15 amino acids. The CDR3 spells CASSLALGQFYGYTF. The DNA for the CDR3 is TGTGCCAGCAGCTTAGCCCTAGGACAGTTCTATGGCTACACCTTC.

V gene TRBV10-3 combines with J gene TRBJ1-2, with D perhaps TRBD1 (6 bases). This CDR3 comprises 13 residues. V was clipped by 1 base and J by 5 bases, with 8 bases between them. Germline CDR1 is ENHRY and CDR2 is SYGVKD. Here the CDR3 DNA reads TGTGCCATCAGTGAGTTACAGGGATATGGCTACACCTTC. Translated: CAISELQGYGYTF.

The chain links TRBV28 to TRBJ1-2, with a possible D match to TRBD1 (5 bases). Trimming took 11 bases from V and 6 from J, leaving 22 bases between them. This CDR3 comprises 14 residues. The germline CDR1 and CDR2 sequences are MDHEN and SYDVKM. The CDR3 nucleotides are TGTGCCGCAAGAATCGCCGGGGGGGAGGATGGCTACACCTTC. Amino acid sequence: CAARIAGGEDGYTF.

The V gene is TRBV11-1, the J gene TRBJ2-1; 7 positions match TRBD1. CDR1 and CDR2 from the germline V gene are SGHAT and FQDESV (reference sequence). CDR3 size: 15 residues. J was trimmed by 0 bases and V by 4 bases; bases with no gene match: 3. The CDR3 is CASSSRTGSYNEQFF. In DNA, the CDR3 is TGTGCCAGCAGCTCGAGGACAGGCTCCTACAATGAGCAGTTCTTC. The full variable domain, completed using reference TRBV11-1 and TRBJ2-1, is EAEVAQSPRYKITEKSQAVAFWCDPISGHATLYWYRQILGQGPELLVQFQDESVVDDSQLPKDRFSAERLKGVDSTLKIQPAELGDSAMYLCASSSRTGSYNEQFFGPGTRLTVL.

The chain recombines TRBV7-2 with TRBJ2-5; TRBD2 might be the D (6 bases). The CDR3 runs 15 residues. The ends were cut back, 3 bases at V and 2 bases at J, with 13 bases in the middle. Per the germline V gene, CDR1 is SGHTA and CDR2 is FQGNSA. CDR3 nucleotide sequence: TGTGCCAGCAGCTTCATGGGGGGATTGCAAGAGACCCAGTACTTC. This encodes CASSFMGGLQETQYF.

CDR3: CASSFQGPSPNQPQHF. For the CDR3, the DNA is TGTGCCAGCAGCTTTCAGGGCCCTTCACCGAATCAGCCCCAGCATTTT. V usage is TRBV7-2 and J usage is TRBJ1-5, with D possibly matching TRBD1 (5 bases). Germline V gene sequence: CDR1 SGHTA, CDR2 FQGNSA. Trimming cost V 3 bases and J 4 bases, with 16 bases left between them. The CDR3 loop spans 16 amino acids.

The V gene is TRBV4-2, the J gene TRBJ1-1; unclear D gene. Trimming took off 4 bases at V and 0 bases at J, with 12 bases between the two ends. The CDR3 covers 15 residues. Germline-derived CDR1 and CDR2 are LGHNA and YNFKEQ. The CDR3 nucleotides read TGTGCCAGCAGCCTCGTCGGGTCGCTGAACACTGAAGCTTTCTTT. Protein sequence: CASSLVGSLNTEAFF.

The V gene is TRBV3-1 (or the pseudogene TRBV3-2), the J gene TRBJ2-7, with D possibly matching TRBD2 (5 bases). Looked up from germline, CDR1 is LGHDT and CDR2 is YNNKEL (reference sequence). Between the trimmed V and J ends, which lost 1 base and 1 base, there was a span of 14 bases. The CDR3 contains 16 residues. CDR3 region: CASSQGWAEGSYEQYF. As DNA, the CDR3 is TGTGCCAGCAGCCAAGGATGGGCAGAGGGATCCTACGAGCAGTACTTC.

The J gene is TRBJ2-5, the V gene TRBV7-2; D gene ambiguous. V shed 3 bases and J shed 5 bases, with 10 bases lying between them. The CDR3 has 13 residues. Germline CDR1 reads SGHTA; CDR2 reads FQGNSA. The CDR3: CASSFSSSETQYF. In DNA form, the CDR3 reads TGTGCCAGCAGCTTCTCGAGTTCCGAGACCCAGTACTTC.

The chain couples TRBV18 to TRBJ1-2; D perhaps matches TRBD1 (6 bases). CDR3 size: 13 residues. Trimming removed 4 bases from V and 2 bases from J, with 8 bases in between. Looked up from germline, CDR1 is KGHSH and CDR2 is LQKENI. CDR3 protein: CASSQDSNYGYTF. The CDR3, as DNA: TGTGCCAGCTCACAGGACAGCAACTATGGCTACACCTTC.

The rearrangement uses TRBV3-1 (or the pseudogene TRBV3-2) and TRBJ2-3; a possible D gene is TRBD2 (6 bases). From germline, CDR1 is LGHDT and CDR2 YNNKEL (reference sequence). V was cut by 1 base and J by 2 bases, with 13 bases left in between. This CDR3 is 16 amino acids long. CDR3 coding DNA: TGTGCCAGCAGCCAAGTAGGAGGGGCCGCCACAGATACGCAGTATTTT. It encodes CASSQVGGAATDTQYF.

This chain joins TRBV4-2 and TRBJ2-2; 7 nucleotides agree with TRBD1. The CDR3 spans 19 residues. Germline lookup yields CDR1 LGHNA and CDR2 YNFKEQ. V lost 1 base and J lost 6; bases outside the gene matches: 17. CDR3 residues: CASSQVGGRGKGTPGELFF. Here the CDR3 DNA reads TGTGCCAGCAGCCAAGTTGGGGGCAGGGGGAAAGGGACCCCCGGGGAGCTGTTTTTT.

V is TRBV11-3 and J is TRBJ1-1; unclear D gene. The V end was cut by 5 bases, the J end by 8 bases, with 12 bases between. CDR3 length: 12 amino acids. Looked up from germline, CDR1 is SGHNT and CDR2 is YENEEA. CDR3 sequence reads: CASSQGGNEAFF. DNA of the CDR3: TGTGCCAGCAGCCAAGGCGGAAACGAAGCTTTCTTT.

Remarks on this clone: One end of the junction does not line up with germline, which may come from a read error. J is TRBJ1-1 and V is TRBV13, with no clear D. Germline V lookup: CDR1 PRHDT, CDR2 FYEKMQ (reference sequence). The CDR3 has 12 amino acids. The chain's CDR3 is CVSSFDGTEAFF. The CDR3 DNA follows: TGTGTCAGCAGCTTTGACGGGACTGAAGCTTTCTTT.